The source of this TCR beta chain is a study of identical twins. This clonotype was seen at least ten times. As yet, its antigen is unknown. The V gene's germline CDR1 is SEHNR and CDR2 FQNEAQ (reference sequence). Trimming shortened V by 5 bases and J by 8 bases, and 15 bases separated the two germline ends. The CDR3 consists of 14 residues. Findings and caveats of the study: Alpha sequences that were out-of-frame and twin-shared showed an excess of low generation probability.

TCRdb passed the 5' RACE reads through MiXCR, listing each CDR3 protein once. The repertoire holds just under 650,000 distinct CDR3 sequences, with around 7.5% as singletons. This sample was shared with a second study, whose subject was yellow fever vaccine responses in identical twins.

Sequenced input: PBMCs. The receptor comes from a woman between 18 and 29 years old in good health. The V and J genes are TRBV7-9 and TRBJ1-4; the D is unclear. The CDR3: CASSPGKVWEKLFF. CDR3 nucleotide sequence: TGTGCCAGCAGCCCGGGAAAAGTCTGGGAAAAACTGTTTTTT.